This T cell receptor (beta chain) is from a study of blood T cell repertoires in COVID-19 (dated by TCRdb to 2020 to 2021). At the level of the whole study: The collaborator samples originated in the United States, Italy and Spain and spanned the acute and convalescent phases of COVID-19. Where available, HLA class I and class II types were obtained from metadata supplied by the sample provider rather than from assay-based typing. The repertoires were made available in a free public database intended to serve as a resource for research on the immune response to SARS-CoV-2. The material from the prospective study consisted of cDNA or gDNA derived from T cells, B-cell-depleted T cells, or PBMCs. Subjects who had been exposed to COVID-19, were actively infected with it, or had recovered from it provided the deeply sampled blood TCRbeta repertoires that made up the dataset. Samples were obtained from the ongoing ImmuneRACE study (first 160 participants) and from over 1,000 subjects provided by 6 global collaborators. Nearly every sample came with metadata listing a de-identified subject ID, COVID-19 status, age in years and sex. On the study overall, not on this receptor specifically: Clinical and demographic metadata were provided uncurated, with the amount varying by source and participant.

In the prospective study, participants were about 18 to 95 years old, resided in fewer than 25 geographic areas of the United States, and were enrolled through a virtual design. Cohort assignment in the prospective study relied on participant-reported clinical history from a screening survey and a study questionnaire. In the prospective study, mobile phlebotomists collected whole blood, serum and a nasopharyngeal or oropharyngeal swab from each participant. Participants in the prospective study had the option to provide additional blood draws and questionnaires over a roughly 2-month period. Prospective study blood samples were shipped either frozen or at room temperature before DNA extraction. The immunoSEQ Assay, a bias-controlled multiplex PCR, was used to amplify TCRbeta CDR3 regions from genomic DNA. From the authors' description of their analysis: Within the assay, amplification of reference gene primers was used to estimate how many nucleated cells each sample contained. To quantify the absolute abundance of each unique TCRbeta CDR3 rearrangement, sequence reads were collapsed and filtered. Productive Simpson clonality was computed per sample as the square root of Simpson's diversity index over productive rearrangements. As stored in TCRdb, this immuneACCESS dataset retains in-frame rearrangements with V and J assigned. A fraction of the clones does not appear; measured against another copy, unresolved V genes explain less than half of the discrepancy, and the remainder lacks a known reason. V and J calls plus clone size are reproduced from that table; the DNA served to infer D and trimming. The table for this sample lists 250,000 or so clones; 85% to 90% of them were counted only once. The ten largest clones capture roughly 4.3% of the sample.

Of note for this clone: It has no known antigen specificity. The sample holds no much larger clone one base away, and base qualities are not on file.

The CDR3 holds 16 amino acids from the cysteine to the phenylalanine. The CDR3 DNA has 48 bases and is translated from base 1. Trimming takes 2 bases off V and 9 bases off J; junction bases not matched to a gene: 9. From a lookup of the germline V gene, CDR1 and CDR2 are SNHLY and FYNNEI. The sequence joins TRBV2 to TRBJ2-1; 11 central nucleotides agree with TRBD2. This receptor was identified in a woman aged 30 to 39 with acute COVID-19. The sequenced sample was PBMCs or T cells enriched from blood (not recorded which). The CDR3 amino acid sequence is: CASSESWLAGGGEQFF. The bases are TGTGCCAGCAGTGAATCCTGGCTAGCGGGAGGTGGTGAGCAGTTCTTC.